This TCR beta chain was observed in a study of blood T cell repertoires in COVID-19. Germline loops: CDR1 MNHEY, CDR2 SVGAGI. Trimming cost V 0 bases and J 0 bases, with 12 bases left between them. This CDR3 comprises 16 residues. Produced via immunoSEQ multiplex PCR; TCRdb's table is partial and in-frame only. The table has some 270,000 clones, approximately 88% seen once. The sequence derives from a woman aged 40-49 years who had recovered from COVID-19. The rearrangement uses TRBV6-5 and TRBJ2-7; no firm D call. The material sequenced was PBMCs or T cells enriched from blood (not recorded which). CDR3: CASSYSGRAFSYEQYF. In DNA form, the CDR3 reads TGTGCCAGCAGTTACTCGGGCAGAGCTTTCTCCTACGAGCAGTACTTC.